The 27 T cell receptor beta chains reported below all come from one sample, sequenced in a study of cytomegalovirus exposure and HLA in healthy donors. The PCR made use of 60 Vbeta and 13 Jbeta primers. Measured with immunoSEQ multiplex PCR; TCRdb has only the in-frame clones, and not every one. This sample contains more than 100,000 clones. Source material: PBMCs. These receptors were obtained from a woman aged 35 to 49 in good health and CMV-seronegative.

The gene calls are TRBV2 and TRBJ2-3, with TRBD2 matching 11 bases. The CDR3 covers 16 residues. CDR1 and CDR2 from the germline V gene are SNHLY and FYNNEI. With V trimmed by 7 bases and J by 0 bases, 6 bases remained unmatched. The CDR3 reads CASNRRLAGSTDTQYF. CDR3 DNA sequence: TGTGCCAGCAACCGAAGACTAGCGGGGAGCACAGATACGCAGTATTTT.

This chain uses TRBV6-5 with TRBJ2-7, with D tentatively TRBD2 (5 bases). In germline, CDR1 is MNHEY, CDR2 SVGAGI. The CDR3 has 13 residues. Deletions cut 2 bases from V and 2 bases from J, with 7 bases between. The CDR3 is CASSYTGTYEQYV. DNA for the CDR3: TGTGCCAGCAGTTACACGGGAACCTACGAGCAGTACGTC.

V and J are TRBV6-1 and TRBJ2-7; D is possibly TRBD2 (6 bases). The CDR3 has 14 residues. CDR1 and CDR2 (germline): MNHNS, SASEGT. Trimming cost V 1 base and J 3 bases, with 10 bases left between them. The CDR3 DNA is TGTGCCAGCAGTGAAGTGGGGGGACGCTACGAGCAGTACTTC. This encodes CASSEVGGRYEQYF.

The V call is TRBV5-1, the J call TRBJ2-3, with 8 nucleotides matching TRBD1. Germline V gene data show CDR1 as SGHRS and CDR2 as YFSETQ. After removal of 3 bases from V and 0 bases from J, the junction contained 6 bases not matched to a gene. CDR3 length: 16 residues. In DNA, the CDR3 is TGCGCCAGCAGCTCATGGACAGGGTCTAGCACAGATACGCAGTATTTT. Its protein product is CASSSWTGSSTDTQYF.

The chain employs TRBV4-1 and TRBJ1-4, with D tentatively TRBD1 (6 bases). Germline values: CDR1 MGHRA, CDR2 YSYEKL. The CDR3 contains 15 residues. V was shortened by 2 bases and J by 8 bases, with 15 bases between the two germline ends. The CDR3 DNA is TGCGCCAGCAGCCAAAAATCAGGGGCGCGGGAAAAACTGTTTTTT. Translating gives CASSQKSGAREKLFF.

This chain uses TRBV7-9 with TRBJ2-3; D ambiguous. Trimming took off 1 base at V and 1 base at J, with 6 bases between the two ends. This CDR3 contains 14 residues. CDR1 and CDR2 from the germline V gene are SEHNR and FQNEAQ (reference sequence). CDR3 region: CASSLVRGTDTQYF. As DNA, the CDR3 is TGTGCCAGCAGCTTAGTCCGGGGCACAGATACGCAGTATTTT.

This chain joins TRBV7-6 and TRBJ2-3, with TRBD2 matching 9 bases. CDR1 and CDR2 (germline): SGHVS, FNYEAQ. The trim removed 7 bases at V and 5 bases at J, leaving 10 bases unmatched. CDR3 length: 15 residues. DNA for the CDR3: TGTGCCAGCACCCCCGGCGGGGGGGCTGGAGATACGCAGTATTTT. Residues: CASTPGGGAGDTQYF.

The chain is built from TRBV6-1 and TRBJ1-1; possibly TRBD1 for D (6 bases). The V gene lost 5 bases and the J gene lost 4 bases, with 14 bases spanning the gap. The CDR3 consists of 14 residues. Germline V gene data show CDR1 as MNHNS and CDR2 as SASEGT. The CDR3 region has the DNA TGTGCCAGCAGTTGGCTCACACAGGGCACTGAAGCTTTCTTT. This gives the protein CASSWLTQGTEAFF.

The rearrangement joins TRBV7-9 to TRBJ2-4; D gene uncertain. The germline V gene has CDR1 SEHNR and CDR2 FQNEAQ (reference sequence). The V end was cut by 1 base, the J end by 0 bases, with 7 bases between. The CDR3 totals 15 residues. The CDR3 loop reads CASSLEAGAKNIQYF. The CDR3 nucleotides are TGTGCCAGCAGCTTAGAGGCAGGAGCCAAAAACATTCAGTACTTC. The full variable domain, with the rest looked up from reference TRBV7-9 and TRBJ2-4, is DTGVSQNPRHKITKRGQNVTFRCDPISEHNRLYWYRQTLGQGPEFLTYFQNEAQLEKSRLLSDRFSAERPKGSFSTLEIQRTEQGDSAMYLCASSLEAGAKNIQYFGAGTRLSVL.

This rearrangement joins TRBV27 to TRBJ1-2; a possible D gene is TRBD1 (5 bases). This CDR3 is 14 amino acids long. From germline, CDR1 is MNHEY and CDR2 SMNVEV (reference sequence). Trimming took off 1 base at V and 11 bases at J, with 17 bases between the two ends. The CDR3 coding sequence is TGTGCCAGCAGTTTATTGGGGGGTCATTCTTCGTACACCTTC. It specifies CASSLLGGHSSYTF.

The chain uses TRBV19 and TRBJ2-1; possible D gene TRBD1, 6 bases. V was cut by 10 bases and J by 6 bases, with 22 bases left in between. The CDR3 has 15 amino acids. Germline V gene lookup returns CDR1 LNHDA and CDR2 SQIVND (reference sequence). In DNA, the CDR3 is TGTGCCACACATCCGACCCCAGGGGCTCGCAATGAGCAGTTCTTC. Translating it yields CATHPTPGARNEQFF.

The V and J genes are TRBV2 and TRBJ2-2, with D possibly TRBD1 on 5 matching bases. The CDR3 has 12 residues. The V and J ends lost 4 bases and 13 bases respectively, with 13 bases between them. Germline values: CDR1 SNHLY, CDR2 FYNNEI. Written as DNA, the CDR3 is TGTGCCAGCAGTGTTGCCCCGACAGTGCTGTTTTTT. Its protein is CASSVAPTVLFF.

To note about this clone: The junction and the germline gene differ at one end; a read error may be behind it. The chain employs TRBV5-4 and TRBJ1-1; a weak D match, TRBD1 (5 bases). The CDR3 loop spans 16 amino acids. Germline V CDR1 and CDR2: SGHNT, YYREEE (reference sequence). CDR3 in DNA: TGCGCCAGCAGCCAAGTATCGGGCAGGGCCCGCCCTGAAGCTTTCTTT. Amino acids: CASSQVSGRARPEAFF.

The chain links TRBV6-4 to TRBJ2-3, with 9 nucleotides matching TRBD2. The germline CDR1 and CDR2 sequences are MRHNA and SNTAGT. The CDR3 spans 17 residues. The V and J ends lost 0 bases and 4 bases, in that order; junction bases with no gene match: 8. CDR3 sequence (DNA): TGTGCCAGCAGTGACTCTCTAGCGGGGAGGGGCCCAGATACGCAGTATTTT. Amino acid sequence: CASSDSLAGRGPDTQYF.

The chain employs TRBV28 and TRBJ1-5, with TRBD1 as a possible D gene (5 bases). V lost 7 bases and J 0 bases, leaving 19 bases between the germline ends. CDR3 length equals 17 residues. Germline CDR1 MDHEN, CDR2 SYDVKM. The CDR3 DNA follows: TGTGCCAGCACCTACACCTCAGGACAAGCTAGCAATCAGCCCCAGCATTTT. Translated, it gives CASTYTSGQASNQPQHF.

On this clone itself: At one end, the junction sequence differs from germline, possibly due to a read error. The chain employs TRBV7-7 and TRBJ2-2; a weak D match, TRBD1 (6 bases). Germline V CDR1 and CDR2: SSHAT, FNYEAQ (reference sequence). The CDR3 is made up of 14 amino acids. CDR3 sequence reads: CASSLGQNTGELFF. The CDR3 DNA reads as TGTGCTAGCAGCTTGGGACAGAACACCGGGGAGCTGTTTTTT.

The chain is built from TRBV27 and TRBJ1-5; perhaps TRBD1 as D (6 bases). V was pared by 6 bases and J by 2 bases, with 14 bases between. Germline V CDR1 and CDR2: MNHEY, SMNVEV (reference sequence). The CDR3 runs to 15 residues. CDR3 coding DNA: TGTGCCAGCAGAACAGGGAGGGGTGGCAATCAGCCCCAGCATTTT. As protein: CASRTGRGGNQPQHF.

The genes are TRBV7-2 and TRBJ1-2, with 9 bases fitting TRBD1. CDR1 is SGHTA, CDR2 FQGNSA, per germline. V trimming: 2 bases; J trimming: 6 bases; junction bases outside the gene matches: 4. This CDR3 is 14 amino acids long. CDR3 sequence (DNA): TGTGCCAGCAGCTTAAGCCGACAGGGGGATGGCTACACCTTC. This sequence encodes CASSLSRQGDGYTF.

The CDR3: CASSLAGGSNEQFF. The CDR3 coding sequence is TGTGCCAGCAGCTTGGCGGGGGGATCAAATGAGCAGTTCTTC. This sequence joins TRBV5-5 and TRBJ2-1; 7 nucleotides match TRBD2. The CDR3 sequence is 14 residues long. The germline CDR1 and CDR2 sequences are SGHKS and YYEKEE (reference sequence). V was pared by 0 bases and J by 7 bases, with 4 bases of the junction left unmatched.

The chain joins TRBV19 to TRBJ1-3, with TRBD1 identical over 9 bases. J was trimmed by 1 base and V by 4 bases; bases with no gene match: 8. In germline, CDR1 is LNHDA, CDR2 SQIVND (reference sequence). The CDR3 is 17 residues long. The CDR3 nucleotides are TGTGCCAGTAGTACTCCACAGGGGGCGTCGTCTGGAAACACCATATATTTT. It codes for CASSTPQGASSGNTIYF. Combining the CDR3 with reference TRBV19 and TRBJ1-3 gives the whole variable domain DGGITQSPKYLFRKEGQNVTLSCEQNLNHDAMYWYRQDPGQGLRLIYYSQIVNDFQKGDIAEGYSVSREKKESFPLTVTSAQKNPTAFYLCASSTPQGASSGNTIYFGEGSWLTVV.

This chain joins TRBV10-3 and TRBJ2-2; 9 bases map to TRBD2. CDR3 length: 16 residues. The trim removed 2 bases at V and 7 bases at J, leaving 8 bases unmatched. Germline V gene sequence: CDR1 ENHRY, CDR2 SYGVKD. The CDR3 DNA is TGTGCCATCAGTGAGCGGCTAGCGGGGACTGGCGGGGAGCTGTTTTTT. Amino acids: CAISERLAGTGGELFF.

The chain is built from TRBV15 and TRBJ1-5; 8 bases match TRBD1. V dropped 8 bases and J dropped 2; count of bases not matched to a gene: 5. This CDR3 has 14 amino acids. Germline lookup yields CDR1 LNHNV and CDR2 YYDKDF (reference sequence). CDR3 sequence: CATSTGEGNQPQHF. Written as DNA, the CDR3 is TGTGCCACCTCGACAGGGGAGGGCAATCAGCCCCAGCATTTT. The whole variable domain, filled in from reference TRBV15 and TRBJ1-5, reads DAMVIQNPRYQVTQFGKPVTLSCSQTLNHNVMYWYQQKSSQAPKLLFHYYDKDFNNEADTPDNFQSRRPNTSFCFLDIRSPGLGDTAMYLCATSTGEGNQPQHFGDGTRLSIL.

The rearrangement uses TRBV5-1 and TRBJ2-7; possible D gene TRBD1, 5 bases. Germline loops: CDR1 SGHRS, CDR2 YFSETQ. The CDR3 sequence is 13 residues long. Deletions cut 4 bases from V and 0 bases from J, with 8 bases between. The CDR3 nucleotides read TGCGCCAGCAGCGACGACAGCTCCTACGAGCAGTACTTC. This codes for CASSDDSSYEQYF.

The chain links TRBV4-2 to TRBJ2-2, with 11 bases fitting TRBD2. CDR1 and CDR2 from the germline V gene are LGHNA and YNFKEQ. The CDR3 extends over 15 amino acids. V trimming: 3 bases; J trimming: 4 bases; junction bases outside the gene matches: 1. The chain's CDR3 is CASSHLAGGTGELFF. The CDR3 DNA reads as TGTGCCAGCAGCCACCTAGCGGGGGGCACCGGGGAGCTGTTTTTT.

CDR3 nucleotides: TGCGCCAGCAGCCAAGATCCAAGGCAGGATGAAAAACTGTTTTTT. It specifies CASSQDPRQDEKLFF. The genes are TRBV4-3 and TRBJ1-4; the D is unclear. The germline gives CDR1 LGHNA, CDR2 YSLEER. Trimming removed 0 bases at V and 6 bases at J, with 11 bases between. The CDR3 spans 15 residues.

The CDR3 bases are TGTGCCATCAGGGACGGACAGTCCACTGAAGCTTTCTTT. Translating it yields CAIRDGQSTEAFF. This chain uses TRBV10-3 with TRBJ1-1; the D gene is possibly TRBD1 (6 bases). The V end lost 6 bases, the J end lost 4 bases, and 12 bases lay between the germline ends. Germline CDR1 reads ENHRY; CDR2 reads SYGVKD. CDR3 length: 13 amino acids.

The chain combines TRBV5-1 with TRBJ2-1, with D maybe TRBD2 (6 bases). Trimming removed 0 bases from V and 4 bases from J, with 11 bases in between. Germline CDR1 and CDR2: SGHRS and YFSETQ. The CDR3 has 15 residues. The chain's CDR3 is CASSLVGGDYNEQFF. The CDR3 region has the DNA TGCGCCAGCAGCTTGGTGGGGGGAGATTACAATGAGCAGTTCTTC.